Following are 31 T cell receptor beta chains from one sample sequenced in a study of OX40 agonist ivuxolimab in advanced cancers. Profiled with immunoSEQ multiplex PCR; TCRdb holds only in-frame clones, not every one. This sample has around 46,000 clones; more than 75% occur once, and the top ten carry about 15%. This material consisted of CD4+ or CD8+ T cells sorted from blood, taken in a trial of the OX40 agonist ivuxolimab. The receptors come from an adult with an advanced solid tumor such as melanoma, head and neck, liver or kidney cancer.

The table lists this clone with a few counts. Other DNA sequences in this sample translate to the same CDR3. The V and J genes are TRBV6-6 and TRBJ2-7, with D hard to call. This CDR3 contains 11 residues. CDR1 and CDR2 (germline): MNHNY, SVGAGI (reference sequence). V was clipped by 0 bases and J by 5 bases, with 2 bases between them. CDR3 bases: TGTGCCAGCAGTTACTCGGACGAGCAGTACTTC. Translating it yields CASSYSDEQYF.

J is TRBJ2-1 and V is TRBV7-9; D not certain. Trimming removed 2 bases from V and 1 base from J, with 3 bases in between. The CDR3 is 13 amino acids. Per germline, CDR1 SEHNR and CDR2 FQNEAQ (reference sequence). The CDR3 sequence is CASSLFSYNEQFF. For the CDR3, the DNA is TGTGCCAGCAGCTTATTTTCCTACAATGAGCAGTTCTTC.

The gene calls are TRBV13 and TRBJ2-5, with D uncertain. The V gene's germline CDR1 is PRHDT and CDR2 FYEKMQ (reference sequence). The CDR3 is made up of 15 amino acids. Trimming removed 5 bases at V and 5 bases at J, with 18 bases between. The CDR3 region has the DNA TGTGCCAGCAGCCCCCCCGGCTCCCCGAGGGAGACCCAGTACTTC. It specifies CASSPPGSPRETQYF.

The gene calls are TRBV7-8 and TRBJ1-1; no definite D call. The CDR3 runs 14 residues. The V gene's germline CDR1 is SGHVS and CDR2 FQNEAQ. V lost 1 base, J lost 0 bases, and 6 bases lay in between. The CDR3 protein is CASSLGIMNTEAFF. The DNA of the CDR3 is TGTGCCAGCAGCTTAGGGATCATGAACACTGAAGCTTTCTTT. Filled out from reference TRBV7-8 and TRBJ1-1, the complete variable domain reads GAGVSQSPRYKVAKRGQDVALRCDPISGHVSLFWYQQALGQGPEFLTYFQNEAQLDKSGLPSDRFFAERPEGSVSTLKIQRTQQEDSAVYLCASSLGIMNTEAFFGQGTRLTVV.

This chain connects TRBV28 to TRBJ1-2; 9 nucleotides line up with TRBD1. The junction had 9 bases not matched to a gene; V was cut back by 5 bases and J by 8 bases. This CDR3 comprises 14 residues. CDR1 and CDR2 from the germline V gene are MDHEN and SYDVKM. As DNA, the CDR3 is TGTGCCAGCAGTCCATGGGGACAGGGAGGCGGCTACACCTTC. Translated: CASSPWGQGGGYTF.

The chain employs TRBV10-3 and TRBJ1-1; perhaps TRBD1 as D (5 bases). The CDR3 runs 16 residues. The germline V and J ends were trimmed by 6 bases and 7 bases, with 24 bases remaining between them. In germline, CDR1 is ENHRY, CDR2 SYGVKD. This CDR3 is CAIRYTLDNRRGEAFF. The CDR3 DNA is TGTGCCATCAGGTACACACTGGACAATCGAAGGGGTGAAGCTTTCTTT.

This chain uses TRBV19 with TRBJ1-2; 7 bases fit TRBD1. V dropped 5 bases and J dropped 9; count of bases not matched to a gene: 15. The CDR3 totals 15 residues. Germline CDR1 LNHDA, CDR2 SQIVND (reference sequence). For the CDR3, the DNA is TGTGCCAGTAGTTCCTTCGACAGGGCGAGCGGGAGCTACACCTTC. Amino acids: CASSSFDRASGSYTF.

The V call is TRBV4-1, the J call TRBJ2-7, with 7 bases fitting TRBD1. V was clipped by 0 bases and J by 5 bases; unmatched bases: 7. This CDR3 comprises 15 residues. Germline V gene sequence: CDR1 MGHRA, CDR2 YSYEKL. The CDR3 here is CASSQDIEGANEQYF. In DNA form, the CDR3 reads TGCGCCAGCAGCCAAGATATCGAGGGGGCGAACGAGCAGTACTTC.

This rearrangement joins TRBV5-5 to TRBJ2-7; D remains ambiguous. Germline CDR1 and CDR2: SGHKS and YYEKEE (reference sequence). The CDR3 extends over 14 amino acids. Trimming took 2 bases from V and 2 from J, leaving 11 bases between them. CDR3 residues: CASSLGTVPYEQYF. CDR3 coding DNA: TGTGCCAGCAGCTTAGGAACAGTCCCCTACGAGCAGTACTTC.

CDR3 DNA: TGTGCCAGCAGCCCACCGGGACTAGCGGGAGTTGATGAGCAGTTCTTC. Translation: CASSPPGLAGVDEQFF. The chain combines TRBV7-8 with TRBJ2-1, with 14 bases identical to TRBD2. This CDR3 is 16 amino acids long. Germline V CDR1 and CDR2: SGHVS, FQNEAQ. The junction had 8 bases not matched to a gene; V was cut back by 5 bases and J by 8 bases.

This clone was detected many times. CDR3 nucleotide sequence: TGTGCCAGCAGTTACTCTGGGGAAAAACTGTTTTTT. Its protein product is CASSYSGEKLFF. J is TRBJ1-4 and V is TRBV6-5; D remains ambiguous. V dropped 0 bases and J dropped 8 bases, with 4 bases sitting between them. The CDR3 runs 12 residues. CDR1 MNHEY and CDR2 SVGAGI come from the germline V gene.

V gene TRBV7-9 combines with J gene TRBJ2-7; D is unclear. The CDR3 has 11 amino acids. Germline CDR1 and CDR2: SEHNR and FQNEAQ (reference sequence). V dropped 3 bases and J dropped 9 bases, with 9 bases sitting between them. The CDR3 loop is CASSLGSGQYF. CDR3 sequence (DNA): TGTGCCAGCAGCTTGGGATCGGGGCAGTACTTC.

This chain joins TRBV9 and TRBJ2-7; D possibly corresponds to TRBD2 (6 bases). There are 13 residues in the CDR3. V lost 1 base and J lost 2, with 7 bases in between. The germline V gene has CDR1 SGDLS and CDR2 YYNGEE. The CDR3 region is CASSVSGAYEQYF. DNA for the CDR3: TGTGCCAGCAGCGTATCGGGGGCCTACGAGCAGTACTTC.

The chain has TRBV18 and TRBJ1-5, with a weak D call TRBD1 (5 bases). Germline loops: CDR1 KGHSH, CDR2 LQKENI. The CDR3 has 15 amino acids. V was trimmed by 6 bases and J by 6 bases, leaving 18 bases between them. The CDR3 nucleotides read TGTGCCAGCTCGGAGAGGGGAGGCAGGGTTCAGCCCCAGCATTTT. Encoded protein: CASSERGGRVQPQHF.

The V gene is TRBV19, the J gene TRBJ2-3; D possibly corresponds to TRBD2 (5 bases). V lost 1 base, J lost 2 bases, and 7 bases lay in between. CDR3 size: 14 residues. The germline CDR1 and CDR2 sequences are LNHDA and SQIVND (reference sequence). The CDR3 protein is CASSIGTDTDTQYF. CDR3 sequence (DNA): TGTGCCAGTAGTATAGGGACTGACACAGATACGCAGTATTTT.

V is TRBV7-3 and J is TRBJ2-2; maybe TRBD1 (6 bases). The CDR3 runs to 16 residues. Per germline, CDR1 SGHTA and CDR2 FQGTGA. V was shortened by 5 bases and J by 6 bases, with 19 bases between the two germline ends. Here the CDR3 reads CASSLDINRGSGELFF. The CDR3 bases are TGTGCCAGCAGCCTAGATATTAATAGGGGGTCCGGGGAGCTGTTTTTT.

This chain joins TRBV27 and TRBJ2-7; D is possibly TRBD2 (5 bases). The CDR3 length is 13 residues. V lost 6 bases and J 1 base, leaving 10 bases between the germline ends. CDR1 and CDR2 (germline): MNHEY, SMNVEV (reference sequence). The CDR3 loop is CASSPTGSYEQYF. The CDR3 nucleotides are TGTGCCAGCAGCCCCACGGGGTCCTACGAGCAGTACTTC.

The V call is TRBV10-2, the J call TRBJ2-1; 7 positions match TRBD2. With 6 bases clipped from V and 3 bases from J, the junction kept 11 bases outside the gene matches. CDR1 WSHSY and CDR2 SAAADI come from the germline V gene. The CDR3 runs 16 residues. DNA of the CDR3: TGCGCCAGCAGACAAGATAGTTCTAGCGGCTACAATGAGCAGTTCTTC. This sequence encodes CASRQDSSSGYNEQFF.

The genes are TRBV15 and TRBJ2-5, with 14 bases lining up with TRBD2. CDR3 length: 17 amino acids. Germline trimming cut 3 bases from V and 0 bases from J; bases unmatched to any gene: 3. Germline CDR1 LNHNV, CDR2 YYDKDF (reference sequence). The CDR3 nucleotides read TGTGCCACCAGCAGTTCGACTAGCGGGAGGGACCAAGAGACCCAGTACTTC. It is translated as CATSSSTSGRDQETQYF.

The chain is built from TRBV2 and TRBJ1-2; weak D call: TRBD1 (5 bases). Germline V gene sequence: CDR1 SNHLY, CDR2 FYNNEI. The germline V and J ends were trimmed by 7 bases and 4 bases, with 10 bases remaining between them. There are 12 residues in the CDR3. In nucleotides, the CDR3 is TGTGCCAGCACCAAGGGGAGCTATGGCTACACCTTC. Translated, it gives CASTKGSYGYTF.

This clone turned up a few times. The J gene is TRBJ1-1, the V gene TRBV10-3; D perhaps matches TRBD1 (5 bases). The length of the CDR3 is 15 residues. The germline V and J ends were trimmed by 0 bases and 6 bases, with 14 bases remaining between them. Germline V lookup: CDR1 ENHRY, CDR2 SYGVKD. The CDR3 DNA reads as TGTGCCATCAGTGAGTCGGGGGAGCTGGAGGCTGAAGCTTTCTTT. This translates into CAISESGELEAEAFF.

The chain joins TRBV30 to TRBJ2-3, with D tentatively TRBD1 (5 bases). V was shortened by 1 base and J by 6 bases, with 14 bases between the two germline ends. This CDR3 contains 14 residues. The germline V gene has CDR1 GTSNPN and CDR2 SVGIG (reference sequence). The CDR3 region has the DNA TGTGCCTGGAGTGGTGGGCAGGGAACGGATACGCAGTATTTT. This codes for CAWSGGQGTDTQYF.

The chain carries TRBV18 and TRBJ1-5; D is unclear. Germline CDR1 is KGHSH and CDR2 is LQKENI. The CDR3 has 15 amino acids. V dropped 5 bases and J dropped 2 bases, with 13 bases sitting between them. The CDR3 region has the DNA TGTGCCAGCTCAACCCTAGAGGATGGCAATCAGCCCCAGCATTTT. Translated, it gives CASSTLEDGNQPQHF.

The chain combines TRBV15 with TRBJ2-6; 7 bases map to TRBD2. The CDR3 length is 16 residues. The germline gives CDR1 LNHNV, CDR2 YYDKDF (reference sequence). V trimming: 5 bases; J trimming: 2 bases; junction bases outside the gene matches: 6. The CDR3, as DNA: TGTGCCACCAGCCTCCGGGGAGGGACTGGGGCCAACGTCCTGACTTTC. It encodes CATSLRGGTGANVLTF.

This sequence joins TRBV9 and TRBJ1-1; D is unclear. V lost 0 bases and J lost 6, with 3 bases in between. This CDR3 is 11 amino acids long. The germline V gene encodes CDR1 SGDLS and CDR2 YYNGEE. The CDR3 DNA is TGTGCCAGCAGCGTAGGGTCTGAAGCTTTCTTT. The encoded protein is CASSVGSEAFF.

This sequence joins TRBV11-3 and TRBJ2-2; TRBD2 might be the D (5 bases). The V gene lost 6 bases and the J gene lost 6 bases, with 17 bases spanning the gap. Per the germline V gene, CDR1 is SGHNT and CDR2 is YENEEA. The length of the CDR3 is 15 residues. The CDR3, as DNA: TGTGCCAGCAGTACGACTAATCCCTGGGCCGGGGAGCTGTTTTTT. Encoded protein: CASSTTNPWAGELFF. Full variable domain (missing parts from reference TRBV11-3 and TRBJ2-2): EAGVVQSPRYKIIEKKQPVAFWCNPISGHNTLYWYLQNLGQGPELLIRYENEEAVDDSQLPKDRFSAERLKGVDSTLKIQPAELGDSAVYLCASSTTNPWAGELFFGEGSRLTVL.

The sample holds a few counts of this clone. The chain has TRBV27 and TRBJ2-3, with unresolved D. The CDR3 loop spans 13 amino acids. V dropped 3 bases and J dropped 2 bases, with 6 bases sitting between them. CDR1 is MNHEY, CDR2 SMNVEV, per germline (reference sequence). The chain's CDR3 is CASSFSDTDTQYF. CDR3 DNA: TGTGCCAGCAGTTTTTCGGACACAGATACGCAGTATTTT.

V usage is TRBV1 and J usage is TRBJ2-3; the DNA was not used to check the table's D call, TRBD2. TRBV1 is a pseudogene. The CDR3 loop spans 14 amino acids. The CDR3 loop reads CTSSPAGTSDTQYF. In DNA, the CDR3 is TGCACCAGCAGCCCAGCGGGGACTTCAGATACGCAGTATTTT.

The chain combines TRBV28 with TRBJ2-1, with unresolved D. This CDR3 comprises 12 residues. The germline V gene encodes CDR1 MDHEN and CDR2 SYDVKM. The germline V and J ends were trimmed by 3 bases and 4 bases, with 4 bases remaining between them. CDR3 nucleotides: TGTGCCAGCAGTTTCATTTACAATGAGCAGTTCTTC. Amino acids: CASSFIYNEQFF.

V and J are TRBV11-3 and TRBJ2-1; the match to TRBD2 covers 10 bases. V lost 0 bases, J lost 14 bases, and 10 bases stayed unmatched. Germline V gene data show CDR1 as SGHNT and CDR2 as YENEEA. The CDR3 covers 15 residues. Here the CDR3 reads CASSLEVSGRILKFF. The CDR3 DNA is TGTGCCAGCAGCTTAGAAGTTAGCGGGAGGATTTTAAAGTTCTTC.

The chain joins TRBV4-3 to TRBJ2-2; D tentatively reads TRBD1 or TRBD2 (5 bases each). The CDR3 consists of 14 residues. The V and J ends lost 8 bases and 6 bases respectively, with 16 bases between them. Germline V gene sequence: CDR1 LGHNA, CDR2 YSLEER. CDR3 residues: CASGLGVYAGELFF. CDR3 coding DNA: TGCGCCAGCGGATTGGGGGTCTACGCCGGGGAGCTGTTTTTT.